These 15 T cell receptor beta chains share one sample of origin, sequenced in a study of technical replicates of blood from several donors. Clones were read by immunoSEQ multiplex PCR, and TCRdb kept only the in-frame ones, dropping some. The top ten clones hold 4.6% of a sample with some 69,000 clones, around nine tenths of them seen once. Sequences were obtained from PBMCs. These receptors were collected from a human donor in good health. Some clones in this sample may be carry-over from other donors' samples.

The rearrangement links TRBV25-1 to TRBJ2-5, with D perhaps matching TRBD1 (5 bases). Germline-derived CDR1 and CDR2 are MGHDK and SYGVNS. The CDR3 contains 14 residues. Trimming left V 0 bases short and J 3 bases short, with 8 bases between. The CDR3 is CASSEYLREETQYF. The CDR3 DNA reads as TGTGCCAGCAGTGAATACCTCAGGGAAGAGACCCAGTACTTC.

The rearrangement links TRBV15 to TRBJ1-5; the match to TRBD1 covers 7 bases. J lost 2 bases, V lost 1 base, and 5 bases had no gene match. The germline CDR1 and CDR2 sequences are LNHNV and YYDKDF (reference sequence). The CDR3 loop spans 16 amino acids. This chain's CDR3 is CATSRAGQARNQPQHF. For the CDR3, the DNA is TGTGCCACCAGCAGAGCCGGACAGGCCCGCAATCAGCCCCAGCATTTT.

This sequence joins TRBV9 and TRBJ2-5; tentatively, D is TRBD2 (5 bases). The germline CDR1 and CDR2 sequences are SGDLS and YYNGEE. V lost 0 bases and J 5 bases, leaving 8 bases between the germline ends. The CDR3 runs 13 residues. The CDR3 coding sequence is TGTGCCAGCAGCGTAGCTACGGGGGAGACCCAGTACTTC. This translates into CASSVATGETQYF. The full variable domain, its missing parts supplied by reference TRBV9 and TRBJ2-5, is DSGVTQTPKHLITATGQRVTLRCSPRSGDLSVYWYQQSLDQGLQFLIQYYNGEERAKGNILERFSAQQFPDLHSELNLSSLELGDSALYFCASSVATGETQYFGPGTRLLVL.

The V call is TRBV30, the J call TRBJ1-1; D might be TRBD1 (5 bases). CDR3 length: 12 amino acids. Germline values: CDR1 GTSNPN, CDR2 SVGIG (reference sequence). The CDR3 coding sequence is TGTGCTGGCCGGGGGGGGAACACTGAAGCTTTCTTT. It encodes CAGRGGNTEAFF.

This chain links TRBV4-2 with TRBJ2-7, with D perhaps TRBD2 (5 bases). The CDR3 length is 13 residues. V dropped 4 bases and J dropped 2 bases, with 9 bases sitting between them. In germline, CDR1 is LGHNA, CDR2 YNFKEQ. The CDR3 DNA sequence: TGTGCCAGCAGCCTCGGGGTAGCCTACGAGCAGTACTTC. Residues: CASSLGVAYEQYF.

The chain recombines TRBV12-5 with TRBJ2-7; 10 bases match TRBD1. The ends lost 7 bases at V and 0 bases at J; junction bases unmatched: 3. Germline V gene data show CDR1 as LGHNT and CDR2 as FRNRAP. The CDR3 contains 14 residues. This CDR3 reads CASARTGGSYEQYF. Here the CDR3 DNA reads TGTGCTAGTGCCCGGACAGGGGGCTCCTACGAGCAGTACTTC.

The chain recombines TRBV9 with TRBJ1-2; 9 nucleotides agree with TRBD1. V lost 4 bases to trimming and J lost 2 bases; unmatched junction nucleotides: 9. The CDR3 totals 16 residues. Germline V gene data show CDR1 as SGDLS and CDR2 as YYNGEE. The CDR3 nucleotides read TGTGCCAGCAGCATTGGAACAGGGGGCGCAAACTATGGCTACACCTTC. Translated, it gives CASSIGTGGANYGYTF. Using reference TRBV9 and TRBJ1-2 for the parts outside the CDR3, the full variable domain is DSGVTQTPKHLITATGQRVTLRCSPRSGDLSVYWYQQSLDQGLQFLIQYYNGEERAKGNILERFSAQQFPDLHSELNLSSLELGDSALYFCASSIGTGGANYGYTFGSGTRLTVV.

The V gene is TRBV6-1, the J gene TRBJ1-4; weak D call: TRBD1 (5 bases). The CDR3 extends over 13 amino acids. The germline gives CDR1 MNHNS, CDR2 SASEGT. Trimming took 4 bases from V and 7 from J, leaving 10 bases between them. The CDR3, as DNA: TGTGCCAGCAGTGCAGGGTGGGCTGAAAAACTGTTTTTT. Amino acid sequence: CASSAGWAEKLFF.

This chain links TRBV18 with TRBJ1-2; D gene ambiguous. Germline values: CDR1 KGHSH, CDR2 LQKENI. The ends were cut back, 1 base at V and 0 bases at J, with 12 bases in the middle. The CDR3 length is 16 residues. The CDR3 nucleotides are TGTGCCAGCTCACCACTCACGGCTGGAGCTAACTATGGCTACACCTTC. Translating it yields CASSPLTAGANYGYTF.

The chain carries TRBV6-5 and TRBJ1-2; no definite D call. The germline V gene encodes CDR1 MNHEY and CDR2 SVGAGI. V was shortened by 6 bases and J by 8 bases, with 13 bases between the two germline ends. The CDR3 runs to 12 residues. This chain's CDR3 is CASSSDAVGYTF. In nucleotides, the CDR3 is TGTGCCAGCAGCTCAGACGCGGTGGGCTACACCTTC.

The chain joins TRBV16 to TRBJ2-3, with D tentatively TRBD2 (6 bases). Trimming took 4 bases from V and 2 from J, leaving 13 bases between them. The CDR3 covers 15 residues. Per the germline V gene, CDR1 is KGHSY and CDR2 is FQNENV. The CDR3 DNA sequence: TGTGCCAGCAGCCCGGCGGGGTTCAACACAGATACGCAGTATTTT. Its protein product is CASSPAGFNTDTQYF.

This chain connects TRBV30 to TRBJ1-2; D might be TRBD1 (5 bases). CDR3 size: 12 residues. The V gene's germline CDR1 is GTSNPN and CDR2 SVGIG (reference sequence). V dropped 6 bases and J dropped 6 bases, with 14 bases sitting between them. The CDR3 nucleotides are TGTGCCTGTTCTGGGGCGGTCAATGGCTACACCTTC. As protein: CACSGAVNGYTF.

This chain joins TRBV12-5 and TRBJ1-5, with D uncertain. This CDR3 is 14 amino acids long. V lost 1 base, J lost 4 bases, and 8 bases lay in between. Germline CDR1 and CDR2: LGHNT and FRNRAP. CDR3 coding DNA: TGTGCTAGTGGTTTGGGCGGGGAGAATCAGCCCCAGCATTTT. This gives the protein CASGLGGENQPQHF.

The rearrangement links TRBV18 to TRBJ2-5, with TRBD2 as a possible D gene (5 bases). V lost 0 bases and J 4 bases, leaving 9 bases between the germline ends. Germline V gives CDR1 KGHSH, CDR2 LQKENI. The CDR3 covers 14 residues. CDR3 loop: CASSPPLGRETQYF. The CDR3 DNA follows: TGTGCCAGCTCACCACCTTTGGGGAGAGAGACCCAGTACTTC.

This sequence joins TRBV27 and TRBJ1-3; D is possibly TRBD1 (6 bases). Germline V gene lookup returns CDR1 MNHEY and CDR2 SMNVEV (reference sequence). The CDR3 covers 17 residues. V lost 5 bases, J lost 0 bases, and 17 bases lay in between. CDR3 sequence (DNA): TGTGCCAGCAGTCCTTCATGGACAGCACTCTCTGGAAACACCATATATTTT. Its translation is CASSPSWTALSGNTIYF.